This T cell receptor beta chain emerged from a study of blood T cell repertoires in COVID-19. Study context: COVID-19 samples collected from the United States, Italy and Spain covered acute and convalescent phases. T cells, B-cell-depleted T cells, or PBMCs provided the cDNA or gDNA that served as material.

The assay was immunoSEQ multiplex PCR, and TCRdb's table has in-frame clones only and misses some. There are 200,000 to 250,000 clones in the sample; roughly 80% occur only once, and 5.5% to 7% lies in the top ten. Germline CDR1 and CDR2: SGHRS and YFSETQ. The junction had 5 bases not matched to a gene; V was cut back by 5 bases and J by 2 bases. This CDR3 spans 16 amino acids. What was sequenced was peripheral blood. The chain uses TRBV5-1 and TRBJ2-1; 12 nucleotides match TRBD2. The TCR originated in a woman between 65 and 79 years old with acute or convalescent COVID-19. The CDR3: CASRRTSGITYNEQFF. The CDR3 bases are TGCGCCAGCAGACGGACTAGCGGGATCACCTACAATGAGCAGTTCTTC.